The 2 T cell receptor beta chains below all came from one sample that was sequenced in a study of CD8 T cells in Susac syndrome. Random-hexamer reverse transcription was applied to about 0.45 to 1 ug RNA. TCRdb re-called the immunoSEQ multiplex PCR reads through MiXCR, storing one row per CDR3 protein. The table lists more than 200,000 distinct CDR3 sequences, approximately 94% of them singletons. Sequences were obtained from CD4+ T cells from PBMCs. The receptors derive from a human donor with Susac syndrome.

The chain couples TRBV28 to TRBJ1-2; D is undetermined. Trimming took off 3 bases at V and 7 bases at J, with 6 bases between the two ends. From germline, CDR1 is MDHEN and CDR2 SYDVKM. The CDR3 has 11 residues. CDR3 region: CASSFLFGYTF. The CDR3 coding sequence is TGTGCCAGCAGTTTTCTCTTTGGCTACACCTTC.

The CDR3 protein is CASSLHQNSYEKLFF. CDR3 nucleotide sequence: TGTGCCAGCAGCCTACACCAAAACAGCTATGAAAAACTGTTTTTT. V is TRBV7-9 and J is TRBJ1-4; D remains ambiguous. Germline values: CDR1 SEHNR, CDR2 FQNEAQ (reference sequence). This CDR3 contains 15 residues. Trimming took off 5 bases at V and 6 bases at J, with 16 bases between the two ends.